This entry concerns a single TCR beta chain. This specimen belongs to a study of blood T cell repertoires in COVID-19. Study at large: The analysed material was cDNA or gDNA that came from T cells, B-cell-depleted T cells, or PBMCs.

In the study's own analysis: Amplification of reference gene primers was used by the study to estimate nucleated cell counts. TCRdb's table, derived via immunoSEQ multiplex PCR, lists solely in-frame clones and lacks some. V and J calls and clone size are those listed in that table; D and trimming were worked out from the DNA. The sample carries about 250,000 clones, approximately 90% recorded once. One Seattle source followed patients from active infection through their disease course. Looked up from germline, CDR1 is SNHLY and CDR2 is FYNNEI. The length of the CDR3 is 14 residues. J gave up 2 bases and V 6 bases, and 6 bases lay outside the gene matches.

This clonotype originated in a woman aged 25 to 39 with COVID-19, enrolled during active disease. The chain combines TRBV2 with TRBJ2-7; 8 bases align to TRBD1. Input material: peripheral blood. This chain's CDR3 is CASRPRTGTYEQYF. CDR3 in DNA: TGTGCCAGCAGGCCCCGGACAGGGACCTACGAGCAGTACTTC.